Listed here are 28 T cell receptor beta chains from one sample, sequenced in a study of OX40 agonist ivuxolimab in advanced cancers. Clones were read by immunoSEQ multiplex PCR, and TCRdb kept only the in-frame ones, dropping some. The sample records just over 60,000 clones, approximately 86% being singletons. Source: CD4+ or CD8+ T cells sorted from blood, taken in a trial of the OX40 agonist ivuxolimab. The receptor set was obtained from an adult with an advanced solid tumor such as melanoma, head and neck, liver or kidney cancer.

The rearrangement joins TRBV10-1 to TRBJ2-1, with TRBD2 identical over 11 bases. The germline CDR1 and CDR2 sequences are WNHNN and SYGVQD (reference sequence). Trimming cost V 5 bases and J 7 bases; bases outside gene matches: 7. The CDR3 is made up of 15 amino acids. In DNA form, the CDR3 reads TGCGCCAGCAGTCAGGCTAGCGGGAGGATAAATGAGCAGTTCTTC. Translated, it gives CASSQASGRINEQFF.

The rearrangement joins TRBV10-2 to TRBJ1-1; D gene uncertain. The V gene's germline CDR1 is WSHSY and CDR2 SAAADI. This CDR3 spans 14 amino acids. The germline V and J ends were trimmed by 0 bases and 0 bases, with 5 bases remaining between them. The CDR3 loop is CASSESSVNTEAFF. Written as DNA, the CDR3 is TGCGCCAGCAGTGAGTCCTCTGTGAACACTGAAGCTTTCTTT.

The rearrangement uses TRBV18 and TRBJ2-1; D is uncertain. The germline V and J ends were trimmed by 1 base and 0 bases, with 7 bases remaining between them. This CDR3 is built from 15 residues. Germline values: CDR1 KGHSH, CDR2 LQKENI. CDR3 in DNA: TGTGCCAGCTCACCACTTGCAGACTCCTACAATGAGCAGTTCTTC. Translated: CASSPLADSYNEQFF.

This chain joins TRBV20-1 and TRBJ1-2; 7 nucleotides agree with TRBD1. V shed 4 bases and J 4 bases; nucleotides not matched to a gene: 0. CDR3 length: 11 residues. Germline V gene sequence: CDR1 DFQATT, CDR2 SNEGSKA (reference sequence). CDR3 in amino acids: CSATGGYGYTF. DNA for the CDR3: TGCAGTGCTACAGGGGGCTATGGCTACACCTTC.

The chain uses TRBV7-9 and TRBJ2-1, with 12 bases identical to TRBD2. CDR1 SEHNR and CDR2 FQNEAQ come from the germline V gene (reference sequence). V lost 5 bases and J lost 7; bases outside the gene matches: 9. The CDR3 extends over 16 amino acids. As DNA, the CDR3 is TGTGCCAGCAGCATACCGACTAGCGGGAGTGTTAATGAGCAGTTCTTC. It encodes CASSIPTSGSVNEQFF.

The chain has TRBV18 and TRBJ2-5, with D possibly called TRBD1 or TRBD2 (5 bases each). With 0 bases removed from V and 5 bases from J, the gap between germline ends came to 13 bases. The CDR3 sequence is 15 residues long. Germline assignment: CDR1 KGHSH and CDR2 LQKENI. The CDR3 region is CASSPPGTLKETQYF. Here the CDR3 DNA reads TGTGCCAGCTCACCACCCGGGACGCTCAAGGAGACCCAGTACTTC.

Concerning this clone: The same CDR3 can be traced to other DNA sequences in this sample. V is TRBV30 and J is TRBJ1-5; D is perhaps TRBD1 (5 bases). The germline V and J ends were trimmed by 1 base and 1 base, with 5 bases remaining between them. CDR1 GTSNPN and CDR2 SVGIG come from the germline V gene (reference sequence). The CDR3 has 13 residues. The CDR3 is CAWSGDSNQPQHF. CDR3 sequence (DNA): TGTGCCTGGAGTGGGGACAGCAATCAGCCCCAGCATTTT.

The chain has TRBV14 and TRBJ2-7; the D is unclear. The CDR3 covers 13 residues. Trimming stripped 0 bases from V and 6 bases from J, with 9 bases between. The V gene's germline CDR1 is SGHDN and CDR2 FVKESK. CDR3 region: CASSQDFVGEQYF. The CDR3 coding sequence is TGTGCCAGCAGCCAAGATTTCGTGGGCGAGCAGTACTTC.

The genes are TRBV18 and TRBJ1-1, with D hard to call. V was cut by 4 bases and J by 0 bases, with 9 bases left in between. Germline CDR1 KGHSH, CDR2 LQKENI. The CDR3 consists of 14 residues. CDR3 nucleotide sequence: TGTGCCAGCTCACTCCAAACTATGAACACTGAAGCTTTCTTT. Its protein product is CASSLQTMNTEAFF.

This chain joins TRBV5-1 and TRBJ2-5; D gene unclear. With the DNA end fitting TRBJ2-7 better, the J assignment may be wrong. This CDR3 contains 15 residues. Germline V gene data show CDR1 as SGHRS and CDR2 as YFSETQ. The CDR3 loop reads CASSLVPGSRTEQYF. Written as DNA, the CDR3 is TGCGCCAGCAGCTTGGTTCCCGGCAGTCGTACCGAGCAGTACTTC.

The CDR3 reads CASSPVTVQETQYF. The CDR3 bases are TGTGCCAGCTCACCCGTGACGGTACAAGAGACCCAGTACTTC. The rearrangement joins TRBV18 to TRBJ2-5; D is undetermined. The CDR3 loop spans 14 amino acids. Trimming stripped 3 bases from V and 2 bases from J, with 10 bases between. Germline V gives CDR1 KGHSH, CDR2 LQKENI.

The CDR3 bases are TGCGCCAGCAGCCAAGCCCCCCCCGAGAAGCAGTACTTC. Translating it yields CASSQAPPEKQYF. This chain uses TRBV4-1 with TRBJ2-7; D is uncertain. This CDR3 contains 13 residues. From germline, CDR1 is MGHRA and CDR2 YSYEKL. Trimming left V 1 base short and J 8 bases short, with 12 bases between.

V is TRBV7-6 and J is TRBJ2-5; unclear D gene. V was clipped by 4 bases and J by 4 bases, with 4 bases between them. The CDR3 contains 11 residues. The germline gives CDR1 SGHVS, CDR2 FNYEAQ. CDR3 residues: CASSSPETQYF. The CDR3 bases are TGTGCCAGCAGCTCACCAGAGACCCAGTACTTC.

This rearrangement joins TRBV29-1 to TRBJ2-5; the D gene could be TRBD1 or TRBD2 (6 bases each). The germline gives CDR1 SQVTM, CDR2 ANQGSEA. V was clipped by 5 bases and J by 4 bases, with 11 bases between them. The CDR3 is 12 residues long. The chain's CDR3 is CSVSGAPETQYF. The CDR3 nucleotides are TGCAGCGTTTCGGGGGCCCCAGAGACCCAGTACTTC.

This clone turned up a few times. V gene TRBV7-6 combines with J gene TRBJ1-3, with TRBD1 as a possible D gene (6 bases). The germline V gene has CDR1 SGHVS and CDR2 FNYEAQ. V shed 3 bases and J shed 8 bases, with 11 bases lying between them. This CDR3 has 13 residues. CDR3 in amino acids: CASSFTGSYTIYF. CDR3 sequence (DNA): TGTGCCAGCAGCTTTACAGGGTCTTACACCATATATTTT.

On this clone: Other DNA sequences from this sample encode an identical CDR3 as well. The J gene is TRBJ1-2, the V gene TRBV28; the D gene is possibly TRBD1 (6 bases). In germline, CDR1 is MDHEN, CDR2 SYDVKM. The CDR3 spans 13 residues. V was trimmed by 3 bases and J by 2 bases, leaving 7 bases between them. CDR3 bases: TGTGCCAGCAGTTTGGGGGGCAACTATGGCTACACCTTC. Translation gives CASSLGGNYGYTF.

This rearrangement joins TRBV28 to TRBJ2-3; TRBD1 is a possible D gene (6 bases). The germline gives CDR1 MDHEN, CDR2 SYDVKM. The CDR3 is 14 residues long. V shed 11 bases and J shed 4 bases, with 19 bases lying between them. Here the CDR3 DNA reads TGTGCCTCTCGAGTAGGGGGATGGGCAGATACGCAGTATTTT. This encodes CASRVGGWADTQYF.

The chain combines TRBV7-3 with TRBJ2-1; a weak D match, TRBD1 (5 bases). This CDR3 comprises 15 residues. V gave up 2 bases and J gave up 5 bases, with 13 bases separating them. Germline V lookup: CDR1 SGHTA, CDR2 FQGTGA. For the CDR3, the DNA is TGTGCCAGCAGCTTAGAAGCAGGGTTCCACAATGAGCAGTTCTTC. Translated: CASSLEAGFHNEQFF.

The sample holds a few counts of this clone. The V and J genes are TRBV25-1 and TRBJ1-6, with a tentative D call TRBD1 (5 bases). The germline CDR1 and CDR2 sequences are MGHDK and SYGVNS. The CDR3 has 17 amino acids. Trimming removed 2 bases at V and 0 bases at J, with 11 bases between. The CDR3 DNA is TGTGCCAGCAGTGAAATGGCAGGGAGCTCCTATAATTCACCCCTCCACTTT. It translates to CASSEMAGSSYNSPLHF.

The chain joins TRBV28 to TRBJ2-5; weak D call: TRBD1 (6 bases). Near its end, the DNA agrees better with TRBJ2-7, so the J call may be wrong. Germline V gene lookup returns CDR1 MDHEN and CDR2 SYDVKM. The CDR3 contains 16 residues. DNA of the CDR3: TGTGCCAGCAGCCCCCGCCCGGACAGAACCACTTACGAGCAGTACTTC. It is translated as CASSPRPDRTTYEQYF.

V and J are TRBV28 and TRBJ2-7; D is ambiguous. This CDR3 is built from 15 residues. Germline V CDR1 and CDR2: MDHEN, SYDVKM. V was shortened by 5 bases and J by 2 bases, with 16 bases between the two germline ends. As DNA, the CDR3 is TGTGCCAGCAGTCGCCCCAGCACAACCCCCTACGAGCAGTACTTC. Translated, it gives CASSRPSTTPYEQYF.

The chain carries TRBV18 and TRBJ1-1; D call uncertain. The CDR3 loop spans 12 amino acids. V was cut by 3 bases and J by 5 bases, with 7 bases left in between. The V gene's germline CDR1 is KGHSH and CDR2 LQKENI. CDR3: CASSPLSTEAFF. Written as DNA, the CDR3 is TGTGCCAGCTCACCGCTAAGTACTGAAGCTTTCTTT.

The rearrangement uses TRBV15 and TRBJ2-5; 8 positions match TRBD1. The J call may be wrong; the DNA end is better matched by TRBJ2-7. Per germline, CDR1 LNHNV and CDR2 YYDKDF (reference sequence). The length of the CDR3 is 15 residues. The CDR3 reads CATSRDGQGFDEQYF. CDR3 DNA sequence: TGTGCCACCAGCAGAGATGGACAGGGATTCGACGAGCAGTACTTC.

The genes are TRBV27 and TRBJ1-1; D unclear. The germline gives CDR1 MNHEY, CDR2 SMNVEV (reference sequence). V dropped 0 bases and J dropped 0 bases, with 11 bases sitting between them. This CDR3 spans 16 amino acids. The chain's CDR3 is CASSLSSGRMNTEAFF. For the CDR3, the DNA is TGTGCCAGCAGTTTATCGAGCGGCAGAATGAACACTGAAGCTTTCTTT.

This chain joins TRBV5-1 and TRBJ2-7, with 7 bases identical to TRBD1. V lost 5 bases and J lost 4; bases outside the gene matches: 12. The CDR3 runs to 15 residues. Germline values: CDR1 SGHRS, CDR2 YFSETQ. CDR3 bases: TGCGCCAGCAGTGATGCCGGGACAGAGGGTTACGAGCAGTACTTC. Protein sequence: CASSDAGTEGYEQYF. The full variable domain, completed using reference TRBV5-1 and TRBJ2-7, is KAGVTQTPRYLIKTRGQQVTLSCSPISGHRSVSWYQQTPGQGLQFLFEYFSETQRNKGNFPGRFSGRQFSNSRSEMNVSTLELGDSALYLCASSDAGTEGYEQYFGPGTRLTVT.

The rearrangement joins TRBV5-6 to TRBJ2-7; the D gene could be TRBD1 or TRBD2 (5 bases each). Trimming removed 4 bases from V and 7 bases from J, with 18 bases in between. The CDR3 is 14 residues long. Germline CDR1 reads SGHDT; CDR2 reads YYEEEE. This chain's CDR3 is CASSRDATGREQYF. The CDR3 DNA reads as TGTGCCAGCAGCCGGGACGCCACCGGGCGGGAGCAGTACTTC.

This sequence joins TRBV7-9 and TRBJ1-2; 7 positions match TRBD1. Trimming took 4 bases from V and 0 from J; bases not matched to a gene: 2. CDR1 and CDR2 (germline): SEHNR, FQNEAQ (reference sequence). The CDR3 is 14 residues long. CDR3 in DNA: TGTGCCAGCAGCTCGGGACAGACTAACTATGGCTACACCTTC. Translating gives CASSSGQTNYGYTF.

This chain links TRBV18 with TRBJ1-3, with 7 bases identical to TRBD1. CDR1 is KGHSH and CDR2 is LQKENI in the germline V gene. V trimming: 3 bases; J trimming: 0 bases; junction bases outside the gene matches: 11. This CDR3 is 18 amino acids long. The CDR3 DNA sequence: TGTGCCAGCTCACCCGAACCGGGACAGACTGCCTCTGGAAACACCATATATTTT. Translation gives CASSPEPGQTASGNTIYF.